This TCR beta chain was identified in a study of T-cell memory formation after mild COVID-19. General study results and limits: While clones contracting from day 15 to 85 were balanced between CD4 and CD8, later expanders leaned CD4+.

Turning to this clonotype: Its antigen is undetermined.

The CDR3 is 15 amino acids. Germline lookup yields CDR1 LGHNA and CDR2 YNFKEQ. V shed 4 bases and J 8 bases; nucleotides not matched to a gene: 11. TCRdb analysed the 5' RACE reads with MiXCR anew, one entry per CDR3 protein. Among around 200,000 distinct CDR3 sequences listed, around a sixth were seen once. The clonotype was recovered from a man aged 18-30 years who had mild COVID-19 (a few samples of this study predate the infection). Cell type and time point are not known. The rearrangement uses TRBV4-2 and TRBJ1-3, with 7 bases identical to TRBD1. Sequencing input: PBMCs or a T cell subset sorted from them (not recorded which). In nucleotides, the CDR3 is TGTGCCAGCAGCCGGTCGGGACAGCGCGAAGACACCATATATTTT. Translating gives CASSRSGQREDTIYF.